This T cell receptor (beta chain) is drawn from a study of cytomegalovirus exposure and HLA in healthy donors. CDR3 length: 16 amino acids. V trimming: 1 base; J trimming: 1 base; junction bases outside the gene matches: 2. The germline V gene has CDR1 SGHAT and CDR2 FQDESV (reference sequence). Both 60 Vbeta primers and 13 Jbeta primers went into the PCR. Some clones are missing from TCRdb's copy, which holds only in-frame ones; the method was immunoSEQ multiplex PCR. Its table records around 76,000 clones. J is TRBJ2-1 and V is TRBV11-1; 9 positions agree with TRBD1. The sample comprised PBMCs. The clonotype originates from a woman in her fifties or sixties in good health and CMV-seronegative. The CDR3 DNA reads TGTGCCAGCAGCTTAGAGGGGACAGGGTCCTACAATGAGCAGTTCTTC. Residues: CASSLEGTGSYNEQFF. Full variable domain (missing parts from reference TRBV11-1 and TRBJ2-1): EAEVAQSPRYKITEKSQAVAFWCDPISGHATLYWYRQILGQGPELLVQFQDESVVDDSQLPKDRFSAERLKGVDSTLKIQPAELGDSAMYLCASSLEGTGSYNEQFFGPGTRLTVL.